This is a list of T cell receptor beta chains from one sample in a study of cytomegalovirus exposure and HLA in healthy donors. The table came from immunoSEQ multiplex PCR; TCRdb's copy has only in-frame clones and leaves some out. This sample yields roughly 100,000 clones, of which roughly four fifths are seen a single time; 5.6% belongs to the top ten. The sample consisted of PBMCs. The receptors were gathered from a woman between 18 and 29 years old in good health and CMV-seropositive. The CDR3 runs from the conserved cysteine through the conserved F or W. D genes are given only for firm matches. The size field is filled for only some rows; it gives once, few, many or a size class.

d_gene: -; abundance: -; j_gene: TRBJ2-5; len: 16; v_gene: TRBV5-1; CDR3aa: CASSSPAGASGETQYF; CDR3nt: TGCGCCAGCAGCTCACCGGCGGGGGCGTCCGGGGAGACCCAGTACTTC
d_gene: TRBD1; abundance: -; j_gene: TRBJ2-3; len: 16; v_gene: TRBV27; CDR3aa: CASSWGTGGITDTQYF; CDR3nt: TGTGCCAGCAGTTGGGGGACAGGGGGGATCACAGATACGCAGTATTTT
d_gene: -; abundance: -; j_gene: TRBJ2-6; len: 16; v_gene: TRBV5-4; CDR3aa: CASSFEQLAGANVLTF; CDR3nt: TGTGCCAGCAGCTTCGAACAGTTGGCTGGGGCCAACGTCCTGACTTTC
d_gene: -; abundance: -; j_gene: TRBJ1-1; len: 13; v_gene: TRBV19; CDR3aa: CASSIPGNAEAFF; CDR3nt: TGTGCCAGTAGTATCCCAGGGAACGCTGAAGCTTTCTTT
d_gene: -; abundance: -; j_gene: TRBJ2-3; len: 12; v_gene: TRBV5-6; CDR3aa: CASSPFTDTQYF; CDR3nt: TGTGCCAGCAGCCCATTTACAGATACGCAGTATTTT
d_gene: -; abundance: once; j_gene: TRBJ2-1; len: 15; v_gene: TRBV13; CDR3aa: CASSSRGRQHNEQFF; CDR3nt: TGTGCCAGCAGCTCCCGCGGGCGGCAACACAATGAGCAGTTCTTC
d_gene: TRBD2; abundance: -; j_gene: TRBJ2-3; len: 15; v_gene: TRBV7-6; CDR3aa: CASSLSREGTDTQYF; CDR3nt: TGTGCCAGCAGCTTATCGCGGGAGGGCACAGATACGCAGTATTTT
d_gene: -; abundance: -; j_gene: TRBJ1-2; len: 15; v_gene: TRBV28; CDR3aa: CASSLAITDPHGYTF; CDR3nt: TGTGCCAGCAGTTTAGCTATCACAGACCCTCATGGCTACACCTTC
d_gene: -; abundance: once; j_gene: TRBJ2-5; len: 13; v_gene: TRBV15; CDR3aa: CATSRDGLETQYF; CDR3nt: TGTGCCACCAGCAGAGACGGGTTGGAGACCCAGTACTTC
d_gene: -; abundance: -; j_gene: TRBJ2-3; len: 15; v_gene: TRBV9; CDR3aa: CASSGGQTSTDTQYF; CDR3nt: TGTGCCAGCAGCGGCGGACAGACTAGCACAGATACGCAGTATTTT
d_gene: TRBD2; abundance: -; j_gene: TRBJ2-7; len: 17; v_gene: TRBV5-6; CDR3aa: CASSFRTGTSGGVEQYF; CDR3nt: TGTGCCAGCAGCTTTCGGACCGGGACTAGCGGGGGAGTCGAGCAGTACTTC
d_gene: TRBD1; abundance: -; j_gene: TRBJ1-2; len: 14; v_gene: TRBV5-1; CDR3aa: CASSLLEGAYGYTF; CDR3nt: TGCGCCAGCAGCTTGTTAGAGGGGGCTTATGGCTACACCTTC
d_gene: TRBD2; abundance: -; j_gene: TRBJ2-1; len: 16; v_gene: TRBV6-5; CDR3aa: CASSYSIRGGNNEQFF; CDR3nt: TGTGCCAGCAGTTACAGTATCCGGGGGGGTAACAATGAGCAGTTCTTC
d_gene: TRBD2; abundance: -; j_gene: TRBJ2-2; len: 17; v_gene: TRBV2; CDR3aa: CASSEFRGTTSGGELFF; CDR3nt: TGTGCCAGCAGTGAATTTCGTGGGACTACATCCGGCGGGGAGCTGTTTTTT
d_gene: TRBD1; abundance: -; j_gene: TRBJ2-7; len: 16; v_gene: TRBV4-1; CDR3aa: CASSQVSSGQGYEQYF; CDR3nt: TGCGCCAGCAGCCAAGTGAGTTCGGGACAGGGATACGAGCAGTACTTC
d_gene: -; abundance: -; j_gene: TRBJ1-2; len: 13; v_gene: TRBV28; CDR3aa: CASTTDSYYGYTF; CDR3nt: TGTGCCAGTACTACGGACAGTTACTATGGCTACACCTTC
d_gene: TRBD1; abundance: -; j_gene: TRBJ2-7; len: 15; v_gene: TRBV5-1; CDR3aa: CASSIPGTGYYEQYF; CDR3nt: TGCGCCAGCAGCATACCCGGGACAGGCTACTACGAGCAGTACTTC
d_gene: -; abundance: many; j_gene: TRBJ2-1; len: 15; v_gene: TRBV7-9; CDR3aa: CASSPVARGIHEQFF; CDR3nt: TGTGCCAGCAGCCCCGTGGCGAGAGGTATCCATGAGCAGTTCTTC
d_gene: -; abundance: once; j_gene: TRBJ1-5; len: 13; v_gene: TRBV29-1; CDR3aa: CSVAGVGNQPQHF; CDR3nt: TGCAGCGTTGCAGGGGTGGGCAATCAGCCCCAGCATTTT
d_gene: TRBD1; abundance: few; j_gene: TRBJ1-1; len: 15; v_gene: TRBV6-5; CDR3aa: CASRDRTGGNTEAFF; CDR3nt: TGTGCCAGCAGGGACCGGACAGGGGGAAACACTGAAGCTTTCTTT
d_gene: TRBD1; abundance: -; j_gene: TRBJ1-1; len: 13; v_gene: TRBV30; CDR3aa: CAWSSQGYTEAFF; CDR3nt: TGTGCCTGGAGTTCACAGGGGTACACTGAAGCTTTCTTT
d_gene: -; abundance: many; j_gene: TRBJ2-7; len: 14; v_gene: TRBV25-1; CDR3aa: CASSESTGADEQYF; CDR3nt: TGTGCCAGCAGTGAATCTACGGGAGCGGACGAGCAGTACTTC
d_gene: -; abundance: -; j_gene: TRBJ1-2; len: 14; v_gene: TRBV6-5; CDR3aa: CASRAGGMNYGYTF; CDR3nt: TGTGCCAGCAGGGCGGGGGGAATGAACTATGGCTACACCTTC
d_gene: TRBD2; abundance: -; j_gene: TRBJ2-3; len: 19; v_gene: TRBV4-1; CDR3aa: CASSQTRYGTTSLTDTQYF; CDR3nt: TGCGCCAGCAGCCAGACTAGATACGGGACTACCTCTCTCACAGATACGCAGTATTTT
d_gene: -; abundance: -; j_gene: TRBJ2-5; len: 12; v_gene: TRBV30; CDR3aa: CAWSVGVETQYF; CDR3nt: TGTGCCTGGAGTGTGGGAGTAGAGACCCAGTACTTC
d_gene: -; abundance: -; j_gene: TRBJ1-1; len: 14; v_gene: TRBV4-1; CDR3aa: CASSRRQESYEAFF; CDR3nt: TGCGCCAGCAGCCGCAGACAAGAGTCTTATGAAGCTTTCTTT
d_gene: -; abundance: -; j_gene: TRBJ1-5; len: 20; v_gene: TRBV30; CDR3aa: CAWSVILRGLNIYSNQPQHF; CDR3nt: TGTGCCTGGAGTGTAATTTTGAGGGGACTCAACATCTATAGCAATCAGCCCCAGCATTTT
d_gene: -; abundance: -; j_gene: TRBJ2-1; len: 13; v_gene: TRBV1; CDR3aa: CTSSQPRYNEQFF; CDR3nt: TGCACCAGCAGCCAACCCAGATACAATGAGCAGTTCTTC
d_gene: TRBD2; abundance: -; j_gene: TRBJ2-1; len: 16; v_gene: TRBV9; CDR3aa: CASSVDPSGNYNEQFF; CDR3nt: TGTGCCAGCAGCGTAGACCCTAGCGGGAACTACAATGAGCAGTTCTTC
d_gene: -; abundance: -; j_gene: TRBJ2-5; len: 14; v_gene: TRBV4-1; CDR3aa: CASSQPVENEAQYF; CDR3nt: TGCGCCAGCAGCCAACCCGTCGAAAATGAGGCCCAGTACTTC
d_gene: TRBD2; abundance: once; j_gene: TRBJ2-3; len: 17; v_gene: TRBV15; CDR3aa: CATSIAGAGAFTDTQYF; CDR3nt: TGTGCCACCAGCATCGCGGGAGCGGGAGCCTTCACAGATACGCAGTATTTT
d_gene: -; abundance: -; j_gene: TRBJ2-5; len: 13; v_gene: TRBV5-6; CDR3aa: CASAGNSGETQYF; CDR3nt: TGTGCCAGCGCGGGGAATTCGGGAGAGACCCAGTACTTC
d_gene: TRBD1; abundance: -; j_gene: TRBJ2-2; len: 14; v_gene: TRBV29-1; CDR3aa: CSVKDRENTGELFF; CDR3nt: TGCAGCGTTAAGGACAGGGAGAACACCGGGGAGCTGTTTTTT
d_gene: -; abundance: few; j_gene: TRBJ1-1; len: 16; v_gene: TRBV4-1; CDR3aa: CASSPNKNRGNTEAFF; CDR3nt: TGCGCCAGCAGCCCGAACAAGAATAGGGGGAACACTGAAGCTTTCTTT
d_gene: TRBD1; abundance: -; j_gene: TRBJ2-2; len: 15; v_gene: TRBV7-3; CDR3aa: CASSYGQGGTGELFF; CDR3nt: TGTGCCAGCAGTTACGGACAGGGAGGCACCGGGGAGCTGTTTTTT
d_gene: -; abundance: once; j_gene: TRBJ2-3; len: 14; v_gene: TRBV4-1; CDR3aa: CASSQWQGTDTQYF; CDR3nt: TGCGCCAGCAGCCAGTGGCAGGGAACAGATACGCAGTATTTT
d_gene: -; abundance: -; j_gene: TRBJ2-7; len: 12; v_gene: TRBV19; CDR3aa: CASSIQGYEQYF; CDR3nt: TGTGCCAGTAGTATACAGGGTTACGAGCAGTACTTC
d_gene: TRBD2; abundance: -; j_gene: TRBJ2-3; len: 14; v_gene: TRBV13; CDR3aa: CASSFSGGGQPQYF; CDR3nt: TGTGCCAGCAGCTTCTCCGGGGGGGGTCAGCCCCAGTATTTT
d_gene: -; abundance: -; j_gene: TRBJ2-7; len: 15; v_gene: TRBV7-2; CDR3aa: CASSLELAGVYEQYF; CDR3nt: TGTGCCAGCAGCTTAGAGTTGGCAGGGGTTTACGAGCAGTACTTC
d_gene: -; abundance: -; j_gene: TRBJ2-5; len: 14; v_gene: TRBV18; CDR3aa: CASSPTTVQETQYF; CDR3nt: TGTGCCAGCTCACCAACCACAGTCCAAGAGACCCAGTACTTC
d_gene: TRBD1; abundance: -; j_gene: TRBJ2-1; len: 17; v_gene: TRBV5-1; CDR3aa: CASSPIRDRGYYNEQFF; CDR3nt: TGCGCCAGCAGCCCGATTCGGGACAGGGGCTACTACAATGAGCAGTTCTTC
d_gene: -; abundance: -; j_gene: TRBJ2-7; len: 16; v_gene: TRBV15; CDR3aa: CATSSEGLTSSYEQYF; CDR3nt: TGTGCCACCAGCAGTGAAGGACTGACGAGCTCCTACGAGCAGTACTTC
d_gene: -; abundance: -; j_gene: TRBJ2-7; len: 14; v_gene: TRBV11-2; CDR3aa: CASSFRAVSYEQYF; CDR3nt: TGTGCCAGCAGCTTCAGGGCCGTCTCCTACGAGCAGTACTTC
d_gene: TRBD2; abundance: -; j_gene: TRBJ2-7; len: 14; v_gene: TRBV15; CDR3aa: CATSSRGDSYEQYF; CDR3nt: TGTGCCACCAGCAGCCGGGGGGACTCCTACGAGCAGTACTTC
d_gene: TRBD1; abundance: -; j_gene: TRBJ2-7; len: 13; v_gene: TRBV28; CDR3aa: CATQTGLTYEQYF; CDR3nt: TGTGCCACTCAGACAGGGCTCACCTACGAGCAGTACTTC
d_gene: TRBD2; abundance: medium-sized; j_gene: TRBJ2-5; len: 14; v_gene: TRBV28; CDR3aa: CASTPSREGETQYF; CDR3nt: TGTGCCAGCACCCCAAGCAGGGAGGGTGAGACCCAGTACTTC
d_gene: -; abundance: few; j_gene: TRBJ2-7; len: 14; v_gene: TRBV29-1; CDR3aa: CSVGRGGNSYEQYF; CDR3nt: TGCAGCGTTGGTAGGGGGGGCAATTCCTACGAGCAGTACTTC
d_gene: TRBD1; abundance: once; j_gene: TRBJ2-7; len: 14; v_gene: TRBV11-3; CDR3aa: CASSPRTGSYEQYF; CDR3nt: TGTGCCAGCAGCCCTAGGACAGGCTCCTACGAGCAGTACTTC
d_gene: TRBD1; abundance: -; j_gene: TRBJ2-3; len: 16; v_gene: TRBV28; CDR3aa: CASSPDRGLRTDTQYF; CDR3nt: TGTGCCAGCAGTCCAGACAGGGGGCTTAGGACAGATACGCAGTATTTT
d_gene: -; abundance: -; j_gene: TRBJ1-5; len: 15; v_gene: TRBV6-5; CDR3aa: CASSYSRDTHQPQHF; CDR3nt: TGTGCCAGCAGTTACTCAAGGGACACTCATCAGCCCCAGCATTTT
d_gene: TRBD1; abundance: -; j_gene: TRBJ2-7; len: 17; v_gene: TRBV5-1; CDR3aa: CASSVMEGQGATYEQYF; CDR3nt: TGCGCCAGCAGCGTAATGGAGGGACAGGGAGCTACCTACGAGCAGTACTTC
d_gene: TRBD2; abundance: few; j_gene: TRBJ2-1; len: 12; v_gene: TRBV7-3; CDR3aa: CASSQTSGEQFF; CDR3nt: TGTGCCAGCAGCCAGACTAGCGGTGAGCAGTTCTTC
d_gene: TRBD1; abundance: few; j_gene: TRBJ2-2; len: 12; v_gene: TRBV12-5; CDR3aa: CASGTGAGELFF; CDR3nt: TGTGCTAGTGGCACAGGGGCCGGGGAGCTGTTTTTT
d_gene: -; abundance: -; j_gene: TRBJ1-4; len: 12; v_gene: TRBV2; CDR3aa: CASSGDIKKLFF; CDR3nt: TGTGCCAGCAGTGGGGACATAAAAAAACTGTTTTTT
d_gene: TRBD2; abundance: -; j_gene: TRBJ2-5; len: 15; v_gene: TRBV5-6; CDR3aa: CASSLAGGPGETQYF; CDR3nt: TGTGCCAGCAGCTTGGCGGGGGGGCCGGGGGAGACCCAGTACTTC